This T cell receptor beta chain stems from a study of blood T cell repertoires in COVID-19. At the level of the study: The United States, Italy and Spain supplied acute and convalescent COVID-19 samples. The cDNA or gDNA used as material had been derived from T cells, B-cell-depleted T cells, or PBMCs.

Germline V gene lookup returns CDR1 SGHVS and CDR2 FNYEAQ. CDR3 size: 15 residues. J was trimmed by 6 bases and V by 4 bases; bases with no gene match: 8. Original handling: How many nucleated cells were present was estimated from reference gene primer amplification. Profiling relied on immunoSEQ multiplex PCR, and the TCRdb table lists in-frame clones only, not all of them. V, J and clone size are taken as reported in that table, and D and trimming were inferred from the DNA itself. This sample has about 94,000 clones, with under 90% found just once. The clonotype was recovered from a human donor in a cohort sampled during active COVID-19. V gene TRBV7-6 combines with J gene TRBJ2-7, with 11 bases fitting TRBD2. The sample taken for sequencing was peripheral blood. DNA of the CDR3: TGTGCCAGCAGCTACGTAGCGGGGGGGGCTGGCGAGCAGTACTTC. This translates into CASSYVAGGAGEQYF.